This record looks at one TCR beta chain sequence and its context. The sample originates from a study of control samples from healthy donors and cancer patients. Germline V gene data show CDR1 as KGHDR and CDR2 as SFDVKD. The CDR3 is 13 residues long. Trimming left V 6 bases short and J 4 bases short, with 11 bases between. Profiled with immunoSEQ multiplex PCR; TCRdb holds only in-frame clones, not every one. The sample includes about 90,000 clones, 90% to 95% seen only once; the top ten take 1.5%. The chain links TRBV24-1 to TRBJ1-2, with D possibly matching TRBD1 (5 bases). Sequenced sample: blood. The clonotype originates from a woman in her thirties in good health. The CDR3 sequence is CATSLGGGYGYTF. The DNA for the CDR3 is TGTGCCACCAGTCTTGGGGGTGGCTATGGCTACACCTTC.